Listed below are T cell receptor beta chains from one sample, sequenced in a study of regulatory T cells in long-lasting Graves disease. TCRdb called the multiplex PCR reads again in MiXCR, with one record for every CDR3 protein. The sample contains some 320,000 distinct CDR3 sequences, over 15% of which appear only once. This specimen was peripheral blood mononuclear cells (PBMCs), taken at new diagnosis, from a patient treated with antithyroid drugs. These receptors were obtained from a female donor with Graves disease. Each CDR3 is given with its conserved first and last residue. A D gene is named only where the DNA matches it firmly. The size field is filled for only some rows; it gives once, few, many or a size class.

CDR3aa: CSAALAGGPTGELFF
len: 15
abundance: NA
v_gene: TRBV20-1
d_gene: TRBD2

CDR3aa: CASSVGTHPSNGYTF
len: 15
abundance: many
v_gene: TRBV11-2
d_gene: NA

CDR3aa: CATSRGGDGQETQYF
len: 15
abundance: many
v_gene: TRBV15
d_gene: NA

CDR3aa: CASSNSGRVEFF
len: 12
abundance: few
v_gene: TRBV6-1
d_gene: TRBD2

CDR3aa: CASTRGVDTQYF
len: 12
abundance: many
v_gene: TRBV2
d_gene: NA

CDR3aa: CATSDRRLGFNEQFF
len: 15
abundance: many
v_gene: TRBV24-1
d_gene: NA

CDR3aa: CASGPGQSTDTQYF
len: 14
abundance: many
v_gene: TRBV12-5
d_gene: TRBD1

CDR3aa: CASSADSVNTEAFF
len: 14
abundance: few
v_gene: TRBV5-1
d_gene: NA

CDR3aa: CASSPVPDTQYF
len: 12
abundance: many
v_gene: TRBV6-2/TRBV6-3
d_gene: NA

CDR3aa: CASSEDEGTYQCF
len: 13
abundance: NA
v_gene: TRBV3-1
d_gene: NA

CDR3aa: CSASPPIGQGRVDTQYF
len: 17
abundance: many
v_gene: TRBV20-1
d_gene: TRBD1

CDR3aa: CAISESGLAGKFF
len: 13
abundance: many
v_gene: TRBV10-3
d_gene: TRBD2

CDR3aa: CASSQTSGRPPADTQYF
len: 17
abundance: NA
v_gene: TRBV12-3/TRBV12-4
d_gene: TRBD2

CDR3aa: CASTYARKETQYF
len: 13
abundance: NA
v_gene: TRBV2
d_gene: NA

CDR3aa: CASSGVNAGNTIYF
len: 14
abundance: few
v_gene: TRBV4-1
d_gene: NA

CDR3aa: CASRDDRDSTEAFF
len: 14
abundance: many
v_gene: TRBV2
d_gene: TRBD1

CDR3aa: CASSYAGTGETDTQYF
len: 16
abundance: many
v_gene: TRBV11-3
d_gene: TRBD1

CDR3aa: CASSPRRAGADTQYF
len: 15
abundance: many
v_gene: TRBV7-8
d_gene: TRBD2

CDR3aa: CASGGDGNTIYF
len: 12
abundance: few
v_gene: TRBV28
d_gene: NA

CDR3aa: CATSDKGTANTGELFF
len: 16
abundance: many
v_gene: TRBV24-1
d_gene: TRBD1

CDR3aa: CASSGRGAAEHSYEQYF
len: 17
abundance: many
v_gene: TRBV3-1
d_gene: NA

CDR3aa: CASSLAPGKNTEAFF
len: 15
abundance: many
v_gene: TRBV12-3/TRBV12-4
d_gene: NA

CDR3aa: CASSYTGDAYEQYF
len: 14
abundance: many
v_gene: TRBV6-9
d_gene: TRBD1

CDR3aa: CASSPFGTEAFF
len: 12
abundance: NA
v_gene: TRBV27
d_gene: NA

CDR3aa: CASSLTAGSPYEQYF
len: 15
abundance: many
v_gene: TRBV5-1
d_gene: TRBD2

CDR3aa: CASSLPQGREQYF
len: 13
abundance: NA
v_gene: TRBV7-9
d_gene: NA

CDR3aa: CASSQRGAGTANTEAFF
len: 17
abundance: NA
v_gene: TRBV9
d_gene: TRBD1

CDR3aa: CASSSRGGSTGELFF
len: 15
abundance: many
v_gene: TRBV5-1
d_gene: NA

CDR3aa: CASSAASNRRDEQFF
len: 15
abundance: few
v_gene: TRBV11-3
d_gene: NA

CDR3aa: CAWSPWDYGYTF
len: 12
abundance: many
v_gene: TRBV30
d_gene: NA

CDR3aa: CASSPALDTQYF
len: 12
abundance: NA
v_gene: TRBV3-1
d_gene: NA

CDR3aa: CASSKDDRSRTDTQYF
len: 16
abundance: many
v_gene: TRBV2
d_gene: NA

CDR3aa: CASSLQQGASNEQFF
len: 15
abundance: many
v_gene: TRBV27
d_gene: TRBD1

CDR3aa: CSAREFQGSTDTQYF
len: 15
abundance: many
v_gene: TRBV20-1
d_gene: NA

CDR3aa: CASSLAARGYNEQFF
len: 15
abundance: many
v_gene: TRBV7-2
d_gene: NA

CDR3aa: CASSWGREDDEQFF
len: 14
abundance: many
v_gene: TRBV11-3
d_gene: TRBD2

CDR3aa: CASSLRGERWQGASYEQYF
len: 19
abundance: many
v_gene: TRBV19
d_gene: TRBD1

CDR3aa: CASSVQGNSNEKLFF
len: 15
abundance: NA
v_gene: TRBV9
d_gene: NA

CDR3aa: CAWSDLGGNTEAFF
len: 14
abundance: NA
v_gene: TRBV30
d_gene: NA

CDR3aa: CASNGLAGSKGETQYF
len: 16
abundance: few
v_gene: TRBV6-1
d_gene: TRBD2

CDR3aa: CATQSGGAKGTQYF
len: 14
abundance: many
v_gene: TRBV28
d_gene: TRBD2

CDR3aa: CASSLSRADTQYF
len: 13
abundance: many
v_gene: TRBV27
d_gene: NA

CDR3aa: CASSRAGGPGETQYF
len: 15
abundance: NA
v_gene: TRBV6-2/TRBV6-3
d_gene: TRBD2

CDR3aa: CASRNTREGEAFF
len: 13
abundance: once
v_gene: TRBV2
d_gene: NA

CDR3aa: CSARRPQGRETQYF
len: 14
abundance: NA
v_gene: TRBV20-1
d_gene: NA

CDR3aa: CASSLTSGRKYEQYF
len: 15
abundance: few
v_gene: TRBV7-9
d_gene: TRBD2

CDR3aa: CASSILRRADMRNTEAFF
len: 18
abundance: many
v_gene: TRBV19
d_gene: NA

CDR3aa: CASSPGDGFPYGYTF
len: 15
abundance: few
v_gene: TRBV5-6
d_gene: NA

CDR3aa: CASSLARGASGRMETQYF
len: 18
abundance: many
v_gene: TRBV12-3/TRBV12-4
d_gene: TRBD2

CDR3aa: CSARDARAGEETQYF
len: 15
abundance: many
v_gene: TRBV20-1
d_gene: TRBD2

CDR3aa: CASVEGGGADTQYF
len: 14
abundance: many
v_gene: TRBV12-3/TRBV12-4
d_gene: NA